The 9 T cell receptor gamma chains reported below all come from one sample, sequenced in a study of Vδ1+ human thymocytes (dated by TCRdb to 2016 to 2018). The investigation overall reported the following: The thymic TRG and TRD repertoires appeared highly polyclonal, with Gaussian CDR3 length distributions, in contrast to the oligoclonal repertoires of peripheral blood.

Their specific antigens are unknown. Reads for this sample came from an Illumina MiSeq. RNA extraction was carried out with the RNeasy mini kit, and reverse transcription was then done using Superscript III. Multiplex PCR was used to generate CDR3 amplicons, with pooled V-gene forward primers and a constant-region reverse primer carrying Illumina adaptor overhangs. Public reads were reanalyzed in TCRdb with CATT, and rows carrying the same DNA were merged afterwards. The sample has tens of thousands of gamma-chain clones on record, just over 20% of them singletons. The ten largest clones take up roughly 2% of the sample. The specimen was Vdelta1+ gamma-delta thymocytes from the thymus. The cell subset or site label on this specimen signifies: FACS-sorted CD3+ TCRalphabeta- TCRVdelta1+ TCRVdelta2- thymocytes. The receptors were sampled from a girl under three years old who had congenital heart surgery.

In this sample, this clone turned up a few times. The junction and the germline gene differ at one end; a read error may be behind it. The chain recombines TRGV8 with TRGJ1 or TRGJ2. This CDR3 spans 13 amino acids. The germline gives CDR1 VENAVY, CDR2 YDSYNSRV. CDR3 loop: CATWADLGYKKLF. The CDR3 bases are TGTGCCACCTGGGCCGACCTGGGGTATAAGAAGCTCTTT.

Only a few counts were recorded for this clone. The V call is TRGV3, the J call TRGJ1 or TRGJ2. Per germline, CDR1 VTNTFY and CDR2 YDVSTARD (reference sequence). J gave up 16 bases and V 0 bases, and 12 bases lay outside the gene matches. The CDR3 sequence is 12 residues long. The CDR3 region is CATWDRPSDVLF. The CDR3 DNA reads TGTGCCACCTGGGACAGGCCAAGTGATGTCCTCTTT.

There are a few counts of this clone. V usage is TRGV2 and J usage is TRGJ1 or TRGJ2. Germline assignment: CDR1 EGSNGY and CDR2 YDSYNSKV. Losses at the gene ends were 4 bases for V and 4 bases for J; bases not matched to a gene: 7. The CDR3 covers 13 residues. For the CDR3, the DNA is TGTGCCACCTGGGAAGGGTGGTATTATAAGAAACTCTTT. Translating it yields CATWEGWYYKKLF.

This clone was seen a handful of times. The gene calls are TRGV8 and TRGJ1 or TRGJ2. The CDR3 sequence is 13 residues long. Per germline, CDR1 VENAVY and CDR2 YDSYNSRV. Trimming cost V 6 bases and J 6 bases; bases outside gene matches: 11. CDR3 region: CATWTPCIYKKLF. CDR3 nucleotide sequence: TGTGCCACCTGGACTCCTTGTATTTATAAGAAACTCTTT.

The table lists this clone with a few counts. This chain uses TRGV8 with TRGJ1 or TRGJ2. CDR3 size: 11 residues. V gave up 5 bases and J gave up 6 bases; unmatched junction bases: 4. Germline-derived CDR1 and CDR2 are VENAVY and YDSYNSRV. CDR3 nucleotide sequence: TGTGCCACCTGGGCAGCTTATAAGAAACTCTTT. Residues: CATWAAYKKLF.

The rearrangement links TRGV3 to TRGJP2. The ends lost 0 bases at V and 8 bases at J; junction bases unmatched: 12. Germline V gene lookup returns CDR1 VTNTFY and CDR2 YDVSTARD (reference sequence). This CDR3 has 16 amino acids. CDR3 sequence (DNA): TGTGCCACCTGGGACAGGCCAGGGCCGGGGGATTGGATCAAGACGTTT. This codes for CATWDRPGPGDWIKTF.

V and J are TRGV8 and TRGJ1 or TRGJ2. CDR1 is VENAVY, CDR2 YDSYNSRV, per germline. Trimming took 6 bases from V and 3 from J; bases not matched to a gene: 14. The CDR3 contains 15 residues. CDR3 loop: CATWPVGFAYYKKLF. As DNA, the CDR3 is TGTGCCACCTGGCCAGTAGGTTTTGCTTATTATAAGAAACTCTTT.

A note on this clone: This may stem from a read error, because a much larger clone lies one nucleotide away. V usage is TRGV9 and J usage is TRGJ1 or TRGJ2. With 9 bases clipped from V and 3 bases from J, the junction kept 2 bases outside the gene matches. Germline-derived CDR1 and CDR2 are GITISATS and ISYDGTV (reference sequence). This CDR3 is 10 amino acids long. This CDR3 reads CALGYYKKLF. The CDR3 DNA reads as TGTGCCTTGGGTTATTATAAGAAACTCTTT.

Note on this clone: Other DNA sequences from this sample encode an identical CDR3 as well. The V and J genes are TRGV9 and TRGJ1 or TRGJ2. The CDR3 covers 12 residues. V lost 2 bases, J lost 7 bases, and 5 bases stayed unmatched. CDR1 is GITISATS and CDR2 is ISYDGTV in the germline V gene (reference sequence). In DNA form, the CDR3 reads TGTGCCTTGTGGGAGGCGCCATATAAGAAACTCTTT. Its protein product is CALWEAPYKKLF.